One sample yielded the 25 T cell receptor beta chains listed below, sequenced in a study of Graves' ophthalmopathy and Graves' hyperthyroidism. RNA transcripts yielded amplified TCR beta CDR3 regions. RT-PCR with HTBI primers came first, then second-round multiplex PCR. TCRdb itself ran the multiplex PCR reads through MiXCR, one entry per CDR3 protein. The data hold about 390,000 distinct CDR3 sequences, with about a sixth observed a single time. Sequenced material: peripheral blood. Every receptor here comes from an adult woman with stable Graves' hyperthyroidism.

At least ten counts were recorded for this clonotype. V usage is TRBV6-2 or TRBV6-3 and J usage is TRBJ1-1, with D uncertain. V was pared by 2 bases and J by 6 bases, with 7 bases between. This CDR3 has 12 amino acids. CDR1 MNHEY and CDR2 SVGEGT come from the germline V gene. In DNA form, the CDR3 reads TGTGCCAGCAGTTACCCAGAGTCTGAAGCTTTCTTT. It yields the protein CASSYPESEAFF.

The chain couples TRBV6-1 to TRBJ2-7; D call uncertain. CDR1 and CDR2 (germline): MNHNS, SASEGT. V was shortened by 0 bases and J by 3 bases, with 12 bases between the two germline ends. The CDR3 length is 15 residues. As DNA, the CDR3 is TGTGCCAGCAGTGAAGCGCTGGCAGCTCACTACGAGCAGTACTTC. Amino acid sequence: CASSEALAAHYEQYF.

Many counts were recorded for this clonotype. The chain carries TRBV6-5 and TRBJ1-5, with a tentative D call TRBD1 (6 bases). The CDR3 totals 15 residues. V lost 6 bases to trimming and J lost 0 bases, with 12 bases between them. Germline V gene sequence: CDR1 MNHEY, CDR2 SVGAGI. The CDR3 loop is CASRLHRDSNQPQHF. In DNA, the CDR3 is TGTGCCAGCAGGCTCCACAGGGATAGCAATCAGCCCCAGCATTTT.

This clonotype was recorded many times. Here the CDR3 reads CAWGTTGLAFF. In nucleotides, the CDR3 is TGTGCCTGGGGTACGACAGGGCTAGCTTTCTTT. The J gene is TRBJ1-1, the V gene TRBV30, with 7 bases matching TRBD1. With 5 bases clipped from V and 10 bases from J, the junction kept 7 bases outside the gene matches. The CDR3 covers 11 residues. The V gene's germline CDR1 is GTSNPN and CDR2 SVGIG (reference sequence). The whole variable domain, remainder taken from reference TRBV30 and TRBJ1-1, is SQTIHQWPATLVQPVGSPLSLECTVEGTSNPNLYWYRQAAGRGLQLLFYSVGIGQISSEVPQNLSASRPQDRQFILSSKKLLLSDSGFYLCAWGTTGLAFFGQGTRLTVV.

The table lists this clonotype with many counts. The chain employs TRBV28 and TRBJ2-7; 8 nucleotides match TRBD1. With V trimmed by 3 bases and J by 6 bases, 13 bases remained unmatched. The germline V gene has CDR1 MDHEN and CDR2 SYDVKM. This CDR3 region has 16 residues. CDR3 DNA: TGTGCCAGCAGTTTCCCCACGACCGGGACAGGTATCGAGCAGTACTTC. This gives the protein CASSFPTTGTGIEQYF.

This clonotype has at least ten counts. The chain carries TRBV15 and TRBJ1-2; 7 positions match TRBD1. J gave up 8 bases and V 1 base, and 19 bases lay outside the gene matches. The V gene's germline CDR1 is LNHNV and CDR2 YYDKDF (reference sequence). This CDR3 spans 18 amino acids. CDR3 nucleotides: TGTGCCACCAGCAGAGGAGGCTTGGACAGGCGCTTACGGAGGGGCTACACCTTC. Amino acids: CATSRGGLDRRLRRGYTF.

This clonotype was seen at least ten times. The CDR3 is CATSDQREGTDTQYF. CDR3 in DNA: TGTGCCACCAGTGACCAGCGGGAGGGCACAGATACGCAGTATTTT. The V call is TRBV24-1, the J call TRBJ2-3; 9 nucleotides agree with TRBD2. The CDR3 runs 15 residues. The germline V gene encodes CDR1 KGHDR and CDR2 SFDVKD. Trimming took 4 bases from V and 1 from J; bases not matched to a gene: 2.

This clonotype was seen repeatedly, ten times or more. This chain connects TRBV20-1 to TRBJ1-1; no firm D call. V gave up 1 base and J gave up 10 bases, with 13 bases separating them. This CDR3 is 12 amino acids long. CDR1 is DFQATT, CDR2 SNEGSKA, per germline (reference sequence). CDR3 DNA sequence: TGCAGTGCTAGAGGTACCTCTCAAGGAGCTTTCTTT. It specifies CSARGTSQGAFF.

This clonotype has at least ten counts. The chain links TRBV5-1 to TRBJ1-2, with D uncertain. The V end lost 4 bases, the J end lost 0 bases, and 7 bases lay between the germline ends. Germline-derived CDR1 and CDR2 are SGHRS and YFSETQ. This CDR3 contains 13 residues. The CDR3 DNA reads TGCGCCAGCAGCCCGGAGCCTAACTATGGCTACACCTTC. Translated: CASSPEPNYGYTF.

This clonotype came up many times. CDR3 in amino acids: CASSPEYRGHGYTF. CDR3 nucleotides: TGCGCCAGCAGCCCTGAATACAGGGGCCATGGCTACACCTTC. The genes are TRBV5-1 and TRBJ1-2, with 7 positions matching TRBD1. J was trimmed by 6 bases and V by 4 bases; bases with no gene match: 9. CDR1 SGHRS and CDR2 YFSETQ come from the germline V gene. The CDR3 sequence is 14 residues long.

Worth noting for this clonotype: A much larger clone lies one base from this, so it may be a read error. The rearrangement uses TRBV4-2 and TRBJ2-7; 12 bases are a match to TRBD2. The V gene's germline CDR1 is LGHNA and CDR2 YNFKEQ. This CDR3 is built from 18 residues. CDR3 amino acids: CVSSQDWLAGGFSYEQYF. DNA for the CDR3: TGTGTCAGCAGCCAAGATTGGCTAGCGGGAGGGTTCTCCTACGAGCAGTACTTC.

This clonotype was detected many times. This chain joins TRBV27 and TRBJ2-2, with a tentative D call TRBD1 (6 bases). The V end lost 8 bases, the J end lost 2 bases, and 9 bases lay between the germline ends. Germline CDR1 MNHEY, CDR2 SMNVEV (reference sequence). There are 13 residues in the CDR3. The CDR3 sequence is CASEDRNTGELFF. In DNA, the CDR3 is TGTGCCAGCGAGGACAGAAACACCGGGGAGCTGTTTTTT.

J is TRBJ2-5 and V is TRBV6-1; 10 bases map to TRBD2. Trimming removed 4 bases from V and 4 bases from J; junction bases left unmatched: 6. Germline V gene lookup returns CDR1 MNHNS and CDR2 SASEGT. The CDR3 is made up of 15 amino acids. DNA for the CDR3: TGTGCCAGCAGTGGAGCAGCGGGAGGGTTAGAGACCCAGTACTTC. This sequence encodes CASSGAAGGLETQYF.

The genes are TRBV11-2 and TRBJ1-1, with D unresolved. Deletions cut 1 base from V and 6 bases from J, with 21 bases between. This CDR3 comprises 17 residues. The germline V gene has CDR1 SGHAT and CDR2 FQNNGV. For the CDR3, the DNA is TGTGCCAGCAGCTTAGTGGTTGGGCCCTCCGTAGTAGCTGAAGCTTTCTTT. Translation gives CASSLVVGPSVVAEAFF.

The chain couples TRBV20-1 to TRBJ2-7, with 8 bases aligning to TRBD2. After removal of 7 bases from V and 7 bases from J, the junction contained 18 bases not matched to a gene. This CDR3 is built from 15 residues. Germline lookup yields CDR1 DFQATT and CDR2 SNEGSKA (reference sequence). In DNA form, the CDR3 reads TGCAGTGTTCTAAGCAGCGGGAGCCGTTTGTATGAGCAGTACTTC. Its translation: CSVLSSGSRLYEQYF.

This clonotype appeared many times. V gene TRBV30 combines with J gene TRBJ1-2, with no clear D. The V and J ends lost 5 bases and 2 bases respectively, with 6 bases between them. The germline V gene encodes CDR1 GTSNPN and CDR2 SVGIG (reference sequence). The CDR3 is made up of 11 amino acids. Written as DNA, the CDR3 is TGTGCCTGGGGACGGAACTATGGCTACACCTTC. It encodes CAWGRNYGYTF. Filled out from reference TRBV30 and TRBJ1-2, the complete variable domain reads SQTIHQWPATLVQPVGSPLSLECTVEGTSNPNLYWYRQAAGRGLQLLFYSVGIGQISSEVPQNLSASRPQDRQFILSSKKLLLSDSGFYLCAWGRNYGYTFGSGTRLTVV.

This clonotype occurred many times. The rearrangement links TRBV5-1 to TRBJ2-7; 7 bases agree with TRBD1. V trimming: 0 bases; J trimming: 6 bases; junction bases outside the gene matches: 6. Germline V gene sequence: CDR1 SGHRS, CDR2 YFSETQ. This CDR3 contains 14 residues. The CDR3 nucleotides are TGCGCCAGCAGCTTGGAGGACAGGACGCGCGAGCAGTACTTC. Protein product: CASSLEDRTREQYF.

The chain has TRBV28 and TRBJ2-6; possibly TRBD1 or TRBD2 for D (7 bases each). Germline values: CDR1 MDHEN, CDR2 SYDVKM. The V gene lost 5 bases and the J gene lost 2 bases, with 19 bases spanning the gap. The CDR3 is made up of 18 amino acids. Here the CDR3 DNA reads TGTGCCAGCAGTCCCCGGGGCAGGGGGAGGGCTGGGGCCAACGTCCTGACTTTC. Encoded protein: CASSPRGRGRAGANVLTF.

Turning to this clonotype: Given the absence of the conserved phenylalanine or tryptophan at the CDR3 end, a read error is likely. Because the CDR3's place on the DNA is in doubt, the DNA is left out and the CDR3 is given as listed by TCRdb. CDR3: CASSRLAGPYKDL. The chain carries TRBV6-2 or TRBV6-3 and TRBJ2-7; the D call TRBD2 from the table was never checked on the DNA. The germline CDR1 and CDR2 sequences are MNHEY and SVGEGT. The CDR3 spans 13 residues, counting both ends.

The table lists this clonotype with many counts. The V and J genes are TRBV27 and TRBJ2-7; D not resolved. There are 15 residues in the CDR3. CDR1 and CDR2 (germline): MNHEY, SMNVEV (reference sequence). V was pared by 0 bases and J by 0 bases, with 9 bases between. The CDR3 DNA is TGTGCCAGCAGTTTATCTGCGGCGCACTCCTACGAGCAGTACTTC. Protein sequence: CASSLSAAHSYEQYF.

This clonotype was recorded a few times. This chain connects TRBV27 to TRBJ1-1; 9 bases line up with TRBD1. CDR3 length equals 12 residues. Germline CDR1 is MNHEY and CDR2 is SMNVEV (reference sequence). V lost 4 bases, J lost 11 bases, and 5 bases stayed unmatched. The CDR3 reads CASSSRDRDAFF. CDR3 nucleotides: TGTGCCAGCAGTTCCCGGGACAGGGATGCTTTCTTT.

This clonotype has a count of ten or more. The CDR3 is CASSQGGPVEQYF. The CDR3 DNA reads as TGTGCCAGCAGCCAAGGAGGGCCGGTTGAGCAGTACTTC. The chain combines TRBV4-2 with TRBJ2-7, with D maybe TRBD2 (5 bases). V lost 1 base and J 7 bases, leaving 11 bases between the germline ends. Germline assignment: CDR1 LGHNA and CDR2 YNFKEQ. CDR3 length: 13 residues.

This clonotype was detected many times. The chain recombines TRBV6-1 with TRBJ2-2; 7 positions match TRBD1. The CDR3 runs to 15 residues. Germline values: CDR1 MNHNS, CDR2 SASEGT. After removal of 4 bases from V and 4 bases from J, the junction contained 6 bases not matched to a gene. CDR3 nucleotide sequence: TGTGCCAGCAGTGGACGAGCAGGGGGCACCGGGGAGCTGTTTTTT. This encodes CASSGRAGGTGELFF.

The chain recombines TRBV12-3 or TRBV12-4 with TRBJ2-7; D tentatively fits TRBD1 or TRBD2 (6 bases each). The CDR3 is made up of 14 amino acids. The ends were cut back, 8 bases at V and 5 bases at J, with 19 bases in the middle. As DNA, the CDR3 is TGTGCCAGCGGGAGGAGGGGGTCGCCCAACGAGCAGTACTTC. As protein: CASGRRGSPNEQYF.

This clonotype was counted many times. The junction does not match germline at one end; this may be a read error. This chain links TRBV24-1 with TRBJ2-4; D is perhaps TRBD1 (6 bases). In germline, CDR1 is KGHDR, CDR2 SFDVKD. This CDR3 is 13 amino acids long. This CDR3 reads CATSASTRDIKYF. CDR3 DNA: TGTGCCACCAGTGCATCAACCAGGGACATTAAGTACTTC.